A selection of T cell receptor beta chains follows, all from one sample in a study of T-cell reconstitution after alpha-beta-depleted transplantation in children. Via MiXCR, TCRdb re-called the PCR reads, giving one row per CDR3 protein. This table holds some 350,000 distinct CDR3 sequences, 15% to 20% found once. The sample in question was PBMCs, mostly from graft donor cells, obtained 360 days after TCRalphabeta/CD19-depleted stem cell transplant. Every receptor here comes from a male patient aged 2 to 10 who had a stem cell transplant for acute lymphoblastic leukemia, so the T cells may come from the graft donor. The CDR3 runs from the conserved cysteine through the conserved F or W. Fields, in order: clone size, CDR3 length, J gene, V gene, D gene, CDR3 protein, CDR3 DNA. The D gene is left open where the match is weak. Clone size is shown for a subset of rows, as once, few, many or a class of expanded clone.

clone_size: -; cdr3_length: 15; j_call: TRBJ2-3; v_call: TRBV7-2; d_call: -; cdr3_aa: CASSSRDFPISTQYF; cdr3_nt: TGTGCCAGCAGCTCCCGGGACTTCCCGATTTCTACGCAGTATTTT
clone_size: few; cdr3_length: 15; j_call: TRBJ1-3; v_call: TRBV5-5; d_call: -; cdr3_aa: CASSFGPQPGNTIYF; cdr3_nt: TGTGCCAGCAGCTTTGGCCCACAGCCTGGAAACACCATATATTTT
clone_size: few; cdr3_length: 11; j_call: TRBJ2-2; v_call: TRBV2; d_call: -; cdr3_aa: CASIGTGELFF; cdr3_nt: TGTGCCAGCATTGGCACCGGGGAGCTGTTTTTT
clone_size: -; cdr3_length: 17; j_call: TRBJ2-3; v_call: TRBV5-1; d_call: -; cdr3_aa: CASSLARVTGEADTQYF; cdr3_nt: TGCGCCAGCAGCTTGGCCAGGGTAACAGGGGAGGCAGATACGCAGTATTTT
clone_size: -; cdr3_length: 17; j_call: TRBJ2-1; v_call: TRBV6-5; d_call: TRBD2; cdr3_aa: CASSSGLLAGGNNEQFF; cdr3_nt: TGTGCCAGCAGTTCAGGCTTACTAGCGGGAGGAAACAATGAGCAGTTCTTC
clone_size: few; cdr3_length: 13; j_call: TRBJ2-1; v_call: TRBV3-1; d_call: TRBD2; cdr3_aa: CASSRTSGRGQFF; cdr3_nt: TGTGCCAGCAGTCGGACTAGCGGGAGAGGGCAGTTCTTC
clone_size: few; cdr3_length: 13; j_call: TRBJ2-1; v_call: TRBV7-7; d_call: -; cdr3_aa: CASSFGTYNEQFF; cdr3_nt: TGTGCTAGCAGCTTTGGGACCTACAATGAGCAGTTCTTC
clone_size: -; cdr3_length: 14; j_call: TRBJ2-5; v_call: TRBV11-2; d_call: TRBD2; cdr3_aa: CASSLGLAGQTQYF; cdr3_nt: TGTGCCAGCAGCCTTGGGCTAGCGGGACAGACCCAGTACTTC
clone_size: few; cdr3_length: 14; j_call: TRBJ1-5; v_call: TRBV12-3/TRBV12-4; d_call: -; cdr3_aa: CASRRGGGNQPQHF; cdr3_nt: TGTGCCAGCAGGCGGGGGGGAGGCAATCAGCCCCAGCATTTT
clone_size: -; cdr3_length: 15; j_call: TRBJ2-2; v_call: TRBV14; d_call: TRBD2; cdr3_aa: CASSQLAGGAGELFF; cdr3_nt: TGTGCCAGCAGCCAACTAGCGGGAGGGGCCGGGGAGCTGTTTTTT
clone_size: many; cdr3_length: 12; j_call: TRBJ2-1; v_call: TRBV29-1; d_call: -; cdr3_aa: CSVEPPGNEQFF; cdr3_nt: TGCAGCGTTGAACCCCCGGGGAATGAGCAGTTCTTC
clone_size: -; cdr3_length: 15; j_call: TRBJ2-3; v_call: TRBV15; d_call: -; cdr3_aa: CATSRDPGRQDTQYF; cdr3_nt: TGTGCCACCAGCAGAGACCCGGGACGACAAGATACGCAGTATTTT
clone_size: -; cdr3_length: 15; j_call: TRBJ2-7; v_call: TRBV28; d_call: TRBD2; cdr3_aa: CASSFVAGPPYEQYF; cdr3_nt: TGTGCCAGCAGTTTCGTAGCGGGGCCCCCCTACGAGCAGTACTTC
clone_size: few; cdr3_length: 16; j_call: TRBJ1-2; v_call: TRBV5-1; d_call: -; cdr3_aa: CASSSGTRSPNYGYTF; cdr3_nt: TGCGCCAGCAGCTCAGGCACCAGGAGTCCTAACTATGGCTACACCTTC
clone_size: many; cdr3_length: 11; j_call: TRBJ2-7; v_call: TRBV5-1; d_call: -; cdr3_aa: CASSLEGEQYF; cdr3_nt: TGCGCCAGCAGCTTGGAGGGCGAGCAGTACTTC
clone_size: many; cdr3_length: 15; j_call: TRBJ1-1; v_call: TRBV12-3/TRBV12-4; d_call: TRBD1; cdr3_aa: CASSPTGGATSEAFF; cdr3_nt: TGTGCCAGCAGTCCGACAGGGGGCGCGACGTCTGAAGCTTTCTTT
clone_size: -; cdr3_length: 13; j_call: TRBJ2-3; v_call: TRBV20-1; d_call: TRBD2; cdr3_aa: CSARSGGRRWQYF; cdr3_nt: TGCAGTGCTAGATCGGGGGGAAGACGCTGGCAGTATTTT
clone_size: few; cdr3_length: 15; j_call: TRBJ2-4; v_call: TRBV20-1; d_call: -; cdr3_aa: CSARASDRNQNIQYF; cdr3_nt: TGCAGTGCTAGAGCATCGGACAGAAACCAAAACATTCAGTACTTC
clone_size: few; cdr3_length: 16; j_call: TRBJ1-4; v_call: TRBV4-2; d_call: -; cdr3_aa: CASSQPNEALNEKLFF; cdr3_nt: TGTGCCAGCAGCCAACCTAATGAGGCCCTCAATGAAAAACTGTTTTTT
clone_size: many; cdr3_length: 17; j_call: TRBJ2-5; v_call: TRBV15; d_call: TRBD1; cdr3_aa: CATSLSSGGLIGETQYF; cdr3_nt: TGTGCCACCAGCCTTTCTTCAGGGGGCCTAATTGGAGAGACCCAGTACTTC
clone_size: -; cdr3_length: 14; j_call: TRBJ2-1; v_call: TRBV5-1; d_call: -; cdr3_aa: CASSSGTINNEQFF; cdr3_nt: TGCGCCAGCAGTAGTGGGACAATTAACAATGAGCAGTTCTTC
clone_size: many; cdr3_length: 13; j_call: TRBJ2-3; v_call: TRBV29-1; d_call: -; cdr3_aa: CSVDNKRIDTQYF; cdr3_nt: TGCAGCGTTGATAATAAGAGGATAGATACGCAGTATTTT
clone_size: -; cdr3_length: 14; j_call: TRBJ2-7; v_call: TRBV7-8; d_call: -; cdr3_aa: CASSPGGSRSEQYF; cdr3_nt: TGTGCCAGCAGCCCAGGGGGGTCGAGGAGCGAGCAGTACTTC
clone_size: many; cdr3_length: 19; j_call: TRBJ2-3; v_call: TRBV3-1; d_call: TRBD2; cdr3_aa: CASSRVSLAGEEGTDTQYF; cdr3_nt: TGTGCCAGCAGCCGCGTCAGCCTAGCGGGAGAGGAGGGCACAGATACGCAGTATTTT
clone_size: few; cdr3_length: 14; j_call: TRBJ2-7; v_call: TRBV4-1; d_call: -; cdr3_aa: CASSQVGSVNEQYF; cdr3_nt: TGCGCCAGCAGCCAAGTGGGCTCCGTCAACGAGCAGTACTTC
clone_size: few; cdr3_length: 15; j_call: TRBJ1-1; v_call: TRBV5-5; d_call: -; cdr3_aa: CASSSLVSVNTEAFF; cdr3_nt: TGTGCCAGCAGCTCGTTAGTAAGCGTGAACACTGAAGCTTTCTTT
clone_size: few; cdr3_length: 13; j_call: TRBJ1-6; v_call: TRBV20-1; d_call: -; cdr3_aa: CSARRDGGSPLHF; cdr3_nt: TGCAGTGCTAGAAGAGATGGGGGTTCACCCCTCCACTTT
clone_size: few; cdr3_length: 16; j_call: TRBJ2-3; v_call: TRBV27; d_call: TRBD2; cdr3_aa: CASSRSGRAGPDTQYF; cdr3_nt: TGTGCCAGCAGCCGTAGCGGGAGGGCCGGACCAGATACGCAGTATTTT
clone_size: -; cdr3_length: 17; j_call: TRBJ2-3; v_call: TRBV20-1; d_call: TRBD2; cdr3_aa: CSAEGGSGVMGTDTQYF; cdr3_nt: TGCAGTGCTGAGGGCGGTAGCGGGGTCATGGGCACAGATACGCAGTATTTT